A single TCR beta chain is shown here with its context. Its binding antigen is unknown. There are no base qualities to consult, and no much larger clone falls within one base. The CDR3 regions of human TCRbeta chains were subjected to immunosequencing. The original pipeline was this. TCRs in the repertoires were compared against a reference library of SARS-CoV-2-specific TCRs that had been generated with the MIRA antigen-specificity platform. Breadth was defined as the fraction of unique TCRs that were SARS-CoV-2-associated, and depth was defined as the fraction of total T cells that were SARS-CoV-2-associated. Using the MIRA data, each spike-specific TCR was assigned both to the spike region to which the TCR was reactive and to a CD4 or CD8 class. Log10-transformed breadth and depth values were compared by one-way ANOVA with Sidak's multiple comparisons tests. This immuneACCESS table, as held by TCRdb, lists in-frame sequences with V and J called but not all clones. Of the missing ones, under half trace to an unresolved V gene in checked studies; the others have no known cause. V, J and clone size were drawn from that table, and D and trimming were deduced from the DNA. The sample has roughly 120,000 clones on record, roughly 91% of them singletons. Of the sample, about 1.2% is held by the ten largest clones.

According to the study, the label for this sample's time point signals: baseline before first vaccination. Vaccinee samples were obtained from the UK trials COV001 and COV002, which included a single-blind randomized controlled phase 2/3 trial of AZD1222 (ChAdOx1 nCoV-19) in healthy adults. Trial participant PBMC samples were collected at day 0 and day 28 after the second dose for TCRbeta chain sequencing. This sample was included in a study of T cell responses to AZD1222 COVID-19 vaccine (dated by TCRdb to 2020 to 2023). As for the study more broadly: AZD1222 recipients given second doses at about 4 weeks or at about 12 weeks were pooled, since spike-specific TCR depth and breadth were not found to differ between the two schedules. A total of 233 trial participants underwent TCR sequencing, of whom 200 to 220 received two doses of AZD1222 and roughly 25 received two doses of the MenACWY control vaccine. Trial participants were enrolled by age into subgroups of 18-55, 56-69 and 70-plus years, and roughly 150, 30 and 60 TCR-sequenced participants, respectively, were included in these subgroups.

Results and caveats for the whole study, not just this receptor: CD4 TCRs associated with the vaccine covered the entire spike protein, and the dominant responses were in regions 160-218 and 743-854. Conclusions about previously exposed vaccinees were limited because only a handful of AZD1222 recipients were SARS-CoV-2 seropositive at baseline. Because no day 14 peak-response samples were available, the repertoires could be characterized only after the peak T cell response. The 56-69-year group was small, and its depth increase did not reach significance, likely because of low power. Participants were mostly white British, with more females than males. The authors suggested clonal diversity may have been underestimated. Reportedly, close to half of the unique spike-specific TCRs recognized epitopes lying outside the regions that are mutated in the B.1.351 and B.1.1.7 variants. Spike-specific TCR breadth and depth rose significantly after two AZD1222 doses compared with day 0 and with MenACWY recipients.

The CDR3 contains 16 residues, cysteine and phenylalanine counted. Of the read, only the CDR3 DNA is kept; its 48 bases are in frame from base 1. Between the V and J ends, shortened by 3 bases and 3 bases respectively, the junction contains 16 bases. From a lookup of the germline V gene (reference sequence), CDR1 and CDR2 are LNHNV and YYDKDF. The V and J segments used are TRBV15 and TRBJ2-3, and TRBD1 may be the D gene, going by 7 matching bases. The clonotype originates from an adult in good health. The specimen was peripheral blood, collected on day 0 of AZD1222 vaccination. The nucleotide sequence is TGTGCCACCAGCAGGCTGACAGGGAGGTCAACAGATACGCAGTATTTT. It is translated as CATSRLTGRSTDTQYF.